This T cell receptor beta chain originates from a study of T cell changes during pregnancy in multiple sclerosis. The repertoire was sequenced with immunoSEQ multiplex PCR; TCRdb's copy has only in-frame clones and lacks some. The sample shows 55,000 to 80,000 clones, roughly 90% of them seen only once. This CDR3 is 15 amino acids long. The V and J ends lost 4 bases and 7 bases, in that order; junction bases with no gene match: 8. Germline lookup yields CDR1 SGHRS and CDR2 YFSETQ. The rearrangement uses TRBV5-1 and TRBJ2-1, with 10 bases that match TRBD2. This specimen consisted of peripheral blood, obtained after pregnancy. The sequence was collected from a female donor in good health, enrolled as a control in a pregnancy study. CDR3 loop: CASSPSGRVGNEQFF. DNA for the CDR3: TGCGCCAGCAGCCCCAGCGGGAGGGTCGGAAATGAGCAGTTCTTC. Looking up the rest from reference TRBV5-1 and TRBJ2-1 gives the full variable domain: KAGVTQTPRYLIKTRGQQVTLSCSPISGHRSVSWYQQTPGQGLQFLFEYFSETQRNKGNFPGRFSGRQFSNSRSEMNVSTLELGDSALYLCASSPSGRVGNEQFFGPGTRLTVL.